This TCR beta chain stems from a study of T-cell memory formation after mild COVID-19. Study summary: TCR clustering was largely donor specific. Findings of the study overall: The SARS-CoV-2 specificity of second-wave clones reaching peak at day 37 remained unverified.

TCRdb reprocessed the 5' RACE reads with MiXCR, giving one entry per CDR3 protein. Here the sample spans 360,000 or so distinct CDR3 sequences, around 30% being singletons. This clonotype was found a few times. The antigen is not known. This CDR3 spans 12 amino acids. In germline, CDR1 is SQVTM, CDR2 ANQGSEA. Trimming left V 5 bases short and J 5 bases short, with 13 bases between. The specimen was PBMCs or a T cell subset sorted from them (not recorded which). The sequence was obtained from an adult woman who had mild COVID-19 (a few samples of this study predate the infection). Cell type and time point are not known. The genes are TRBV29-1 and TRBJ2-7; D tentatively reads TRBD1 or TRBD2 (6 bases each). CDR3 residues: CSVQLGGHEQYF. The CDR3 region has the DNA TGCAGCGTTCAACTCGGGGGCCACGAGCAGTACTTC.